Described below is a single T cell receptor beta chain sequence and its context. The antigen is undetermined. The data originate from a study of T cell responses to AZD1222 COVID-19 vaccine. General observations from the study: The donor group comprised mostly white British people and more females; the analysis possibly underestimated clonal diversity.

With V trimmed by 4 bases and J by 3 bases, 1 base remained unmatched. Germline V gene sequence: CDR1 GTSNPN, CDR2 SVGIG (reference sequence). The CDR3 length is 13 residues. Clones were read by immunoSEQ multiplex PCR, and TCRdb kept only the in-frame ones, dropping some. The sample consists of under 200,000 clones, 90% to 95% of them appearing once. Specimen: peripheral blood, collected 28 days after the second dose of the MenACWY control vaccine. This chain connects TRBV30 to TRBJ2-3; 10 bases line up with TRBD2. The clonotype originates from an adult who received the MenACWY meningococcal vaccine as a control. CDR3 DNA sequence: TGTGCCTGGACAGCGGGAGGGACAGATACGCAGTATTTT. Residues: CAWTAGGTDTQYF.